The entry below describes one T cell receptor beta chain. These data originate in a study of blood T cell repertoires in COVID-19. Whole-study context: T cells, B-cell-depleted T cells, or PBMCs provided the cDNA or gDNA that served as material.

Using immunoSEQ multiplex PCR, the repertoire was profiled, and TCRdb retains in-frame clones only, with some absent. Of 150,000 to 200,000 clones listed, 89% are singletons. The CDR3 runs 15 residues. V shed 4 bases, J shed 7 bases, and the junction held 8 bases outside the gene matches. Germline values: CDR1 SGHTA, CDR2 FQGNSA. This sequence was found in a woman between 18 and 29 years old who had recovered from COVID-19. This sequence joins TRBV7-2 and TRBJ1-5; 9 nucleotides line up with TRBD1. The sequenced material came from PBMCs or T cells enriched from blood (not recorded which). CDR3 amino acids: CASSSGTGSRQPQHF. In DNA form, the CDR3 reads TGTGCCAGCAGCTCTGGGACAGGGTCACGGCAGCCCCAGCATTTT.